What follows is one T cell receptor (beta chain) and its context. This entry is derived from a study of blood T cell repertoires in COVID-19. The CDR3 covers 19 residues. Method: immunoSEQ multiplex PCR; TCRdb's copy keeps in-frame clones and lacks some. The table has under 250,000 clones, about 94% seen once. The sequenced material came from peripheral blood. The V gene is TRBV21-1, the J gene TRBJ1-4; the DNA was not used to check the table's D call, TRBD1. TRBV21-1 is termed a pseudogene. The TCR originated in a man in his 60s with COVID-19, enrolled during active disease. The CDR3 sequence is CASRRRLGTGGWANEKLFF. DNA for the CDR3: TGTGCCAGCAGAAGACGCCTAGGGACAGGGGGCTGGGCTAATGAAAAACTGTTTTTT.